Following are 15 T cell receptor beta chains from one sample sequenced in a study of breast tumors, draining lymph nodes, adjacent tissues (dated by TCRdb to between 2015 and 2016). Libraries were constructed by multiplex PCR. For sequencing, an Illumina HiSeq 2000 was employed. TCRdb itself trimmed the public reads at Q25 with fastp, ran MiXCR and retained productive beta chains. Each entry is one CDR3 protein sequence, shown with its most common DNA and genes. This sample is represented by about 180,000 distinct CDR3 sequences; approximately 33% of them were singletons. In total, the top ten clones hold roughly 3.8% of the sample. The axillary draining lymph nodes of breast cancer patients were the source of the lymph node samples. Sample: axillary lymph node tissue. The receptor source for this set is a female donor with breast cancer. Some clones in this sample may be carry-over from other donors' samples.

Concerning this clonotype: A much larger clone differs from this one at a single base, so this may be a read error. The CDR3 DNA is TGCAGTGCTCTACCCGGGACTTCTACCTCCGAGCAGTACTTC. Protein sequence: CSALPGTSTSEQYF. The chain couples TRBV20-1 to TRBJ2-7; D may be TRBD2 (6 bases). With 5 bases removed from V and 6 bases from J, the gap between germline ends came to 20 bases. Germline V CDR1 and CDR2: DFQATT, SNEGSKA (reference sequence). The CDR3 is 14 amino acids.

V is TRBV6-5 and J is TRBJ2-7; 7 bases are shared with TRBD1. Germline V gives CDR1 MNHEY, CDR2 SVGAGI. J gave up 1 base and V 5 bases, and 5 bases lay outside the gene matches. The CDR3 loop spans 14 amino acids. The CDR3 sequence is CASSPGRGSYEQYF. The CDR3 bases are TGTGCCAGCAGTCCAGGCAGGGGGTCCTACGAGCAGTACTTC.

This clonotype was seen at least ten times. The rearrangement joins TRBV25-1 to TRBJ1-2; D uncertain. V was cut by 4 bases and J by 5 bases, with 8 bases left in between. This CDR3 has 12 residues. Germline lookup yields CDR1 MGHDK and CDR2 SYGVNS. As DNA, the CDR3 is TGTGCCAGCAGTGGTCCATCTTATGGCTACACCTTC. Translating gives CASSGPSYGYTF.

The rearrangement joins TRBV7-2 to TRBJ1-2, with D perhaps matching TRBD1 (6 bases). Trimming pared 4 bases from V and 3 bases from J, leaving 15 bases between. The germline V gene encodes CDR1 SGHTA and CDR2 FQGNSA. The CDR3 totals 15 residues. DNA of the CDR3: TGTGCCAGCAGCTCCGACTCCGGGGGCGACTATGGCTACACCTTC. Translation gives CASSSDSGGDYGYTF.

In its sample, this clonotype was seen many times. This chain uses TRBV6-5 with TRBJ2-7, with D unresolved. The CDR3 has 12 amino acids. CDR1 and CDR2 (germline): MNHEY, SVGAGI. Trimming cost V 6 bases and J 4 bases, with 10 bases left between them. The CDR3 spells CASRSERYEQYF. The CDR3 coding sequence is TGTGCCAGCAGATCCGAAAGATACGAGCAGTACTTC.

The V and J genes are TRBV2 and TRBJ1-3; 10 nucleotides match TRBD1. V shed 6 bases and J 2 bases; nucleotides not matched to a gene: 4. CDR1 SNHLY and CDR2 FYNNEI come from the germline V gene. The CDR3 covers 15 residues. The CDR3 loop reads CASRRDRGTGNTIYF. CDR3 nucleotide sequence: TGTGCCAGCAGGAGGGACAGGGGAACTGGAAACACCATATATTTT.

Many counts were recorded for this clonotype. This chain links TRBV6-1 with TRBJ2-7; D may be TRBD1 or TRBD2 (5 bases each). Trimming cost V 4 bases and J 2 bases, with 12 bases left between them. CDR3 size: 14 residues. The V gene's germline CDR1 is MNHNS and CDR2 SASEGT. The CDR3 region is CASSVRDRAYEQYF. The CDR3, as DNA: TGTGCCAGCAGTGTTCGGGACCGAGCCTACGAGCAGTACTTC.

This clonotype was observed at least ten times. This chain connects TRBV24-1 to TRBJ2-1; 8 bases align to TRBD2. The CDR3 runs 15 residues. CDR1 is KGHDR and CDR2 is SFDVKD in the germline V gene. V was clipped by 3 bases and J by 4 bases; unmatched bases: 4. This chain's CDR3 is CATSDRAGGYNEQFF. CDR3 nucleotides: TGTGCCACCAGTGATAGGGCGGGGGGTTACAATGAGCAGTTCTTC.

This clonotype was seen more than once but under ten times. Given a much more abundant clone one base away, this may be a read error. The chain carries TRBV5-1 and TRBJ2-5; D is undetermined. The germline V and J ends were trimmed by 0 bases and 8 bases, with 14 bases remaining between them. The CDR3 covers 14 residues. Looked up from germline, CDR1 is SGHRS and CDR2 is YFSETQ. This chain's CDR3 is CASSLEGRADTQYF. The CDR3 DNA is TGCGCCAGCAGCTTGGAGGGCCGAGCAGACACCCAGTACTTC.

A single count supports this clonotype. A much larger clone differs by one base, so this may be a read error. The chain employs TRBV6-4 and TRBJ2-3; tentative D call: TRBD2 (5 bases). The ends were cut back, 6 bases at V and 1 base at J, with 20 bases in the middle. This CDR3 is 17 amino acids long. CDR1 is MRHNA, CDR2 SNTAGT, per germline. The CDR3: CASSHQTLVRGTDTQYF. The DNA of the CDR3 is TGTGCCAGCAGCCACCAAACGTTGGTGAGGGGCACAGATACGCAGTATTTT.

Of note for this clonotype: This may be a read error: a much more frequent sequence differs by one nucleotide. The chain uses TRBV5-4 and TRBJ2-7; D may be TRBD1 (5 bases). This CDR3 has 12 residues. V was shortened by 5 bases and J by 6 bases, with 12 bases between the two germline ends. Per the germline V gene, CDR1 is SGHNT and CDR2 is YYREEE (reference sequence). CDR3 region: CASRGQGSEQYF. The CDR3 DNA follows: TGTGCCAGCAGAGGTCAGGGCTCCGAGCAGTACTTC.

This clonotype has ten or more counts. This chain's CDR3 is CASSERGQLNEKLFF. CDR3 DNA sequence: TGTGCCAGCAGTGAACGTGGACAGCTTAATGAAAAACTGTTTTTT. This chain connects TRBV2 to TRBJ1-4; TRBD1 is a possible D gene (6 bases). V lost 2 bases to trimming and J lost 4 bases, with 11 bases between them. CDR3 length: 15 amino acids. Germline values: CDR1 SNHLY, CDR2 FYNNEI.

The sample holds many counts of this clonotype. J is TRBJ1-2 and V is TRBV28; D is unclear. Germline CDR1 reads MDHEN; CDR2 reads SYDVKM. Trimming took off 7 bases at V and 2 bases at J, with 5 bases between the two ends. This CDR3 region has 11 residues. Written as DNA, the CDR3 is TGTGCCAGCATGAGGAACTATGGCTACACCTTC. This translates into CASMRNYGYTF.

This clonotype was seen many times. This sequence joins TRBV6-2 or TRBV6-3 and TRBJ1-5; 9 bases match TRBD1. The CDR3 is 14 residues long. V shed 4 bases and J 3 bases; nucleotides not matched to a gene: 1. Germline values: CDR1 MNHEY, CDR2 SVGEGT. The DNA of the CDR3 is TGTGCCAGCAGTTGGGACAGGGACAATCAGCCCCAGCATTTT. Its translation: CASSWDRDNQPQHF.

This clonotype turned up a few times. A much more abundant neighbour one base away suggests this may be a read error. In nucleotides, the CDR3 is TGTGCCAGCAGTAAAATACGGGACAGGGGGGAAAAACTGTTTTTT. It encodes CASSKIRDRGEKLFF. This chain links TRBV6-1 with TRBJ1-4; TRBD1 matches 11 bases. Germline V gene sequence: CDR1 MNHNS, CDR2 SASEGT. J gave up 8 bases and V 5 bases, and 7 bases lay outside the gene matches. There are 15 residues in the CDR3.